Below, one T cell receptor beta chain is given with its context. Different DNA sequences within this sample yield the same CDR3. The protocol was immunoSEQ multiplex PCR, while the TCRdb copy is restricted to in-frame clones and leaves out a portion. In the table there are a few hundred thousand clones, roughly 88% of which are singletons. This sample was taken from a study of Ad26.COV2.S vaccination and SARS-CoV-2 variants. Whole-study context: Each vaccinee took Ad26.COV2.S intramuscularly, once or twice 56 days apart.

The germline V gene encodes CDR1 MNHNS and CDR2 SASEGT. The length of the CDR3 is 14 residues. The ends were cut back, 3 bases at V and 2 bases at J, with 8 bases in the middle. Described treatment: roughly 18 received Ad26.COV2.S at low or high dose, single or two shots; about 5 received placebo; per-sample allocation not given. Samples analyzed were those drawn on day 63 after the first vaccine or placebo injection. V and J are TRBV6-1 and TRBJ1-3; D remains unclear. This receptor was obtained from a person aged 18-65 years who received the Ad26.COV2.S COVID-19 vaccine or a placebo. Sequences were derived from peripheral blood, sampled in a trial of Ad26.COV2.S vaccine versus placebo. The CDR3 coding sequence is TGTGCCAGCAGTGAGACGGTCCCTGGAAACACCATATATTTT. Amino acids: CASSETVPGNTIYF.